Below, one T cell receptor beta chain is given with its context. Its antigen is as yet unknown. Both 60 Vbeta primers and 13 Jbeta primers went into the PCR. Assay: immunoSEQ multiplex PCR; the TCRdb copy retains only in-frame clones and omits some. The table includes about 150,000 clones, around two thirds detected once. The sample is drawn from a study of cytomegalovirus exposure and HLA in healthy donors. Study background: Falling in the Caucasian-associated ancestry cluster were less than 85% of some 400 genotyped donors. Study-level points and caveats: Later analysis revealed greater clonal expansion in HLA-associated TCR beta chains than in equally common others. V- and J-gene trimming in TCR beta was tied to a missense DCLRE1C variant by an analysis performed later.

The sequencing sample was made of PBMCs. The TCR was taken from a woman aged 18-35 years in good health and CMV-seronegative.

In DNA form, the CDR3 reads TGTGCCACCCGCGCCAGCGGGGGTTTAGATACGCAGTATTTT. This codes for CATRASGGLDTQYF. The chain has TRBV10-3 and TRBJ2-3; 8 bases fit TRBD2. V lost 10 bases, J lost 5 bases, and 11 bases stayed unmatched. The germline V gene has CDR1 ENHRY and CDR2 SYGVKD. This CDR3 has 14 amino acids.